Described below is a single TCR beta chain sequence and its context. Its target is not known. The data were produced by immunoSEQ multiplex PCR, yet TCRdb's version contains in-frame clones alone and is incomplete. Of more than 2,000,000 clones in the sample, about 92% were seen once. CDR1 and CDR2 (germline): LNHDA, SQIVND (reference sequence). The CDR3 contains 15 residues. Trimming took off 5 bases at V and 4 bases at J, with 14 bases between the two ends. This entry comes from a study of shared clonotypes between healthy human individuals. Study-level results: Sequencing depth was expected to influence donor clonotype sharing.

Sequencing input: naive CD4+ T cells from PBMCs. Documented subset: CD45RA+ positively selected. The rearrangement joins TRBV19 to TRBJ2-2, with D possibly TRBD1 on 6 matching bases. The origin of this receptor is a man between 18 and 29 years old in good health. Some clones in this sample may be carry-over from other donors' samples. The CDR3 loop reads CASSLRTVLTGELFF. CDR3 bases: TGTGCCAGTAGTTTGAGGACAGTACTCACCGGGGAGCTGTTTTTT.